This record looks at one TCR beta chain sequence and its context. Its antigen remains unidentified. Assay: immunoSEQ multiplex PCR; the TCRdb copy retains only in-frame clones and omits some. The sample has more than 60,000 clones; around 74% are singletons. The data are from a study of vaccination effects on CD4 cells after COVID-19. The study, taken as a whole, reports: Both infection-induced and vaccine-induced clones contracted markedly at late post-vaccination timepoints.

Trimming removed 6 bases from V and 2 bases from J, with 19 bases in between. CDR3 length: 16 residues. Germline V gene sequence: CDR1 LNHDA, CDR2 SQIVND (reference sequence). It was after nine to eleven days of culture that CD4+ T cells were isolated. Each person got two doses of an mRNA SARS-CoV-2 vaccine, BNT162b2 or mRNA-1273. This receptor was obtained from a human donor who received a COVID-19 vaccine. The V call is TRBV19, the J call TRBJ2-5; D is perhaps TRBD2 (6 bases). The input for sequencing was CD4+ T cells from PBMCs cultured without peptide, taken after COVID-19 vaccination. The CDR3 loop is CASRTRGGAKQETQYF. DNA of the CDR3: TGTGCCAGTAGGACGAGAGGCGGGGCCAAGCAAGAGACCCAGTACTTC.